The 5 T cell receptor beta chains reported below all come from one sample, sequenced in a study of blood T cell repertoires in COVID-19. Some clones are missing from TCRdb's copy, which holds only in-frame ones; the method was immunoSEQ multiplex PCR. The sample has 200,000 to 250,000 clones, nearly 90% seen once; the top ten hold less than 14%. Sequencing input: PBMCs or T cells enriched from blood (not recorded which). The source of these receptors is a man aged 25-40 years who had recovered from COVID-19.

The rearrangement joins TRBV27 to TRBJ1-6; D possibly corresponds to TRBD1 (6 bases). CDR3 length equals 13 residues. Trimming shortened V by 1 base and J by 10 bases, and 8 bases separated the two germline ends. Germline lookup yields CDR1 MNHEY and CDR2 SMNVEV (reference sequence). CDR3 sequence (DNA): TGTGCCAGCAGTTTATTCAGGGGATCACCCCTCCACTTT. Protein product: CASSLFRGSPLHF.

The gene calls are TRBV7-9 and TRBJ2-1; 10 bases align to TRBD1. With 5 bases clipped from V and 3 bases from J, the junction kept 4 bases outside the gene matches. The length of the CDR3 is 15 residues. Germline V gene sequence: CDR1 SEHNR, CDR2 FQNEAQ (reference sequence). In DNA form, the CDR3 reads TGTGCCAGCAGCAACCGGGACAGGGGCTACAATGAGCAGTTCTTC. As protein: CASSNRDRGYNEQFF.

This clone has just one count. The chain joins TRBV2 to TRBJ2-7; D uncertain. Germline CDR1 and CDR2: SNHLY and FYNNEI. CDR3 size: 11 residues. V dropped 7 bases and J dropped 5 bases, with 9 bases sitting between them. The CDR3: CASIKNHEQYF. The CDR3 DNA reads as TGTGCCAGCATTAAAAATCACGAGCAGTACTTC. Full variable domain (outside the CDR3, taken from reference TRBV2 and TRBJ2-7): EPEVTQTPSHQVTQMGQEVILRCVPISNHLYFYWYRQILGQKVEFLVSFYNNEISEKSEIFDDQFSVERPDGSNFTLKIRSTKLEDSAMYFCASIKNHEQYFGPGTRLTVT.

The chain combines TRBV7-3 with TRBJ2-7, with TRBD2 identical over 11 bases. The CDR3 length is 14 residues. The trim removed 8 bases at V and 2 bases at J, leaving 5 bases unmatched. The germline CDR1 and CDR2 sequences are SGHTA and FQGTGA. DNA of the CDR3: TGTGCCAGCTCCTTAGCGGGGGGGCCCTACGAGCAGTACTTC. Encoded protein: CASSLAGGPYEQYF.

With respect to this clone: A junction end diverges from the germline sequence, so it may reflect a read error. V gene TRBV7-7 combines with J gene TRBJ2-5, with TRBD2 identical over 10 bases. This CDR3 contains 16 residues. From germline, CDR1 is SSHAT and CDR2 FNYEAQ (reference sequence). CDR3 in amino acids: CASSLEGLANQETQYF. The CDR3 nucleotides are TGTGCTAGCAGCTTGGAGGGACTAGCGAACCAAGAGACCCAGTACTTC.